A selection of T cell receptor beta chains follows, all from one sample in a study of neurological immune-mediated disorders. TCRdb reanalysed the 5' RACE reads using MiXCR and keeps one entry per CDR3 protein. The sample lists more than 50,000 distinct CDR3 sequences; about 3.7% were seen once. The sample taken for sequencing was PBMCs. Every receptor here comes from a woman aged 60-75 years with multiple sclerosis. Both conserved end residues are part of each CDR3. A D gene is named only where the DNA matches it firmly.

cdr3_length	j_call	d_call	v_call	cdr3_aa
17	TRBJ1-5	TRBD1	TRBV7-9	CASSSGTGGTNNQPQHF
12	TRBJ2-1	TRBD2	TRBV19	CASSPSGTEQFF
15	TRBJ2-2	NA	TRBV7-6	CASRPGTGNTGELFF
16	TRBJ2-5	TRBD2	TRBV7-7	CASSLGSGLGKETQYF
13	TRBJ1-1	NA	TRBV10-3	CAVYGRGNTEAFF
13	TRBJ1-3	NA	TRBV20-1	CSGREVSGNTIYF
14	TRBJ1-1	NA	TRBV3-1	CASSHRGADTEAFF
14	TRBJ1-3	NA	TRBV3-1	CATSQLLSGNTIYF
16	TRBJ2-2	TRBD1	TRBV4-2	CASSQGDRFGTGELFF
16	TRBJ2-1	TRBD2	TRBV20-1	CSALTSGGYSYNEQFF
14	TRBJ2-7	NA	TRBV6-6	CASSFHIAAYEQYF
15	TRBJ1-1	TRBD1	TRBV7-9	CASSERGQGGTEAFF
14	TRBJ1-2	NA	TRBV20-1	CIIRSVGTTYGYTF
16	TRBJ2-3	TRBD2	TRBV7-2	CASSLGLAASTDTQYF
14	TRBJ2-7	NA	TRBV5-1	CASSLEAASYEQYF
16	TRBJ2-7	NA	TRBV7-6	CASSLSPVEPTYEQYF
15	TRBJ2-7	NA	TRBV7-2	CASSLDHYASYEQYF
16	TRBJ2-7	NA	TRBV4-2	CASSQDPGSASYEQYF
10	TRBJ2-3	NA	TRBV20-1	CSSDGEAQYF
12	TRBJ2-3	NA	TRBV20-1	CSATVGTDTQYF
15	TRBJ2-2	NA	TRBV7-6	CASSLDPGTAGELFF
14	TRBJ1-1	TRBD1	TRBV18	CASSRQGKNTEAFF
15	TRBJ2-7	TRBD2	TRBV9	CASSATSAGVYEQYF
12	TRBJ2-5	NA	TRBV11-2	CASSANQETQYF
12	TRBJ2-3	NA	TRBV20-1	CSDRDFTDTQYF
16	TRBJ2-1	TRBD2	TRBV20-1	CSARDGARGGRKEQFF
16	TRBJ1-1	TRBD1	TRBV5-1	CASSRNGQGVGTEAFF
12	TRBJ1-1	NA	TRBV20-1	CSAISLRTEAFF
15	TRBJ2-7	TRBD2	TRBV6-2/TRBV6-3	CASSPWVAGEREQYF
9	TRBJ2-7	NA	TRBV20-1	CSAGVRQYF
14	TRBJ2-7	NA	TRBV7-3	CASSLSGRVDEQYF
15	TRBJ2-3	TRBD2	TRBV20-1	CSAPLAGAPTDTQYF
14	TRBJ2-7	TRBD2	TRBV20-1	CSAASPREGTEQYF
15	TRBJ2-2	NA	TRBV9	CASSISLINTGELFF
17	TRBJ2-3	TRBD2	TRBV6-5	CASSYSVVAGGTDTQYF
14	TRBJ1-4	NA	TRBV28	CASSLGAINEKLFF
17	TRBJ1-5	TRBD1	TRBV28	CASTKFRDRGFNQPQHF
15	TRBJ2-2	TRBD2	TRBV5-1	CASSPTGTSGEELFF
14	TRBJ2-5	NA	TRBV5-6	CASSLDRHPETQYF
15	TRBJ2-3	NA	TRBV5-1	CASSFSSDSTDTQYF
12	TRBJ2-7	NA	TRBV28	CASSTSYYEQYF
14	TRBJ2-3	NA	TRBV7-8	CASSPFVVSDTQYF
16	TRBJ2-2	TRBD1	TRBV5-1	CASSQVQGANTGELFF
14	TRBJ2-7	NA	TRBV7-2	CASSWNREKYEQYF
15	TRBJ1-2	NA	TRBV2	CASSREGRRSYGYTF
16	TRBJ1-5	NA	TRBV7-6	CASSLIPGRSDQPQHF
16	TRBJ2-7	TRBD2	TRBV11-2	CASSLKAAGGPTQQYF
14	TRBJ2-7	NA	TRBV9	CASSVEQGTYEQYF
14	TRBJ2-7	TRBD1	TRBV4-1	CASSQETTGNEQYF
13	TRBJ1-2	NA	TRBV3-1	CASSQGQFYGYTF
11	TRBJ1-1	NA	TRBV12-3/TRBV12-4	CASSLNGEAFF
14	TRBJ1-1	NA	TRBV7-8	CASSLVAGPTEAFF
12	TRBJ2-7	NA	TRBV7-9	CASSYPGRGGYF
15	TRBJ2-7	TRBD1	TRBV5-1	CASSLTGTGTNEQYF
13	TRBJ2-1	NA	TRBV19	CASSPLPQHIQFF
17	TRBJ2-4	NA	TRBV5-6	CASSTFLFTSAKNIQYF
16	TRBJ1-2	NA	TRBV20-1	CSARDLFQVTNYGYTF
16	TRBJ2-2	TRBD1	TRBV28	CASSRRDRVITGELFF
15	TRBJ1-1	NA	TRBV18	CASSPSWGSNTEAFF